These T cell receptor beta chains were read from a single sample in a study of blood T cell repertoires in COVID-19. Repertoires were generated with immunoSEQ multiplex PCR, while TCRdb's copy carries only in-frame clones and drops some. Of under 150,000 clones in the sample, 80% to 90% were seen once. Source material: peripheral blood. The receptors were sampled from a woman in her sixties or seventies with active COVID-19. Each CDR3 is given with its conserved first and last residue. D genes are given only for firm matches. Part of the rows lack a size; the others show once, few, many or a class for expanded clones.

V	J	D	size	CDR3	DNA
TRBV30	TRBJ1-1	-	-	CALKGLGGVNTEAFF	TGTGCCTTAAAAGGGCTGGGGGGTGTGAACACTGAAGCTTTCTTT
TRBV4-1	TRBJ2-7	-	few	CASRGTGTYEQYF	TGCGCCAGCAGGGGCACAGGGACCTACGAGCAGTACTTC
TRBV3-1/TRBV3-2	TRBJ1-4	-	once	CASSPGTRGGKLFF	TGTGCCAGCAGCCCGGGGACGCGGGGGGGGAAACTGTTTTTT
TRBV4-3	TRBJ2-3	TRBD2	once	CASSQGSGRALYDTQYF	TGCGCCAGCAGCCAAGGTAGCGGGAGGGCCCTGTATGATACGCAGTATTTT
TRBV5-1	TRBJ2-2	-	-	CASSLFGPNTGELFF	TGCGCCAGCAGCTTGTTTGGGCCGAACACCGGGGAGCTGTTTTTT
TRBV14	TRBJ1-1	-	-	CASSYDRNTEAFF	TGTGCCAGCAGCTACGACAGGAACACTGAAGCTTTCTTT
TRBV19	TRBJ1-5	TRBD1	-	CASSMDRGRQPQHF	TGTGCCAGTAGTATGGACAGGGGACGTCAGCCCCAGCATTTT
TRBV6-5	TRBJ1-1	TRBD1	-	CASSRQGAGTEAFF	TGTGCCAGCAGTCGACAGGGGGCGGGGACTGAAGCTTTCTTT
TRBV18	TRBJ1-1	-	-	CASSPPTGANTEAFF	TGTGCCAGCTCACCACCCACAGGCGCGAACACTGAAGCTTTCTTT
TRBV6-1	TRBJ1-4	-	-	CASSDLLGFATNEKLFF	TGTGCCAGCAGTGATCTCCTCGGGTTTGCAACTAATGAAAAACTGTTTTTT
TRBV5-4	TRBJ2-2	TRBD2	-	CASSLVSGRGTGELFF	TGTGCCAGCAGCTTGGTTAGCGGGAGAGGGACCGGGGAGCTGTTTTTT
TRBV19	TRBJ1-5	-	once	CASSRQTGLSNQPQHF	TGTGCCAGTAGTAGACAGACAGGACTTAGCAATCAGCCCCAGCATTTT
TRBV18	TRBJ2-5	-	-	CASSSGQGETQYF	TGTGCCAGCTCAAGTGGGCAGGGAGAGACCCAGTACTTC
TRBV6-2/TRBV6-3	TRBJ2-5	TRBD2	-	CASSYVAGGIEETQYF	TGTGCCAGCAGTTACGTAGCGGGAGGGATTGAAGAGACCCAGTACTTC
TRBV7-3	TRBJ2-1	-	-	CASSLQGAGVEQFF	TGTGCCAGCAGCTTACAGGGGGCGGGAGTTGAGCAGTTCTTC
TRBV27	TRBJ1-5	TRBD1	-	CASSLSSTGQGLSNQPQHF	TGTGCCAGCAGTTTATCGTCTACGGGACAGGGGTTGAGCAATCAGCCCCAGCATTTT
TRBV7-9	TRBJ2-7	TRBD1	once	CASSLGWDRAGEQYF	TGTGCCAGCAGCTTAGGCTGGGACAGGGCGGGGGAGCAGTACTTC
TRBV6-5	TRBJ2-7	TRBD2	-	CASSRTSGIGEQYF	TGTGCCAGCAGCAGGACTAGCGGGATCGGGGAGCAGTACTTC
TRBV5-1	TRBJ1-4	TRBD1	few	CASSLRDRGGEKLFF	TGCGCCAGCAGCCTCCGGGACAGGGGGGGCGAAAAACTGTTTTTT
TRBV7-9	TRBJ1-1	-	-	CASSPREKMNTEAFF	TGTGCCAGCAGCCCGAGGGAGAAAATGAACACTGAAGCTTTCTTT
TRBV7-2	TRBJ2-3	TRBD1	-	CASSWGDRGDTQYF	TGTGCCAGCAGCTGGGGGGACAGGGGAGATACGCAGTATTTT
TRBV20-1	TRBJ2-5	-	-	CIPGGRETQYF	TGCATCCCAGGGGGGAGGGAGACCCAGTACTTC
TRBV4-2	TRBJ2-5	TRBD2	-	CASSQDVSSGSGQTQYF	TGTGCCAGCAGCCAAGATGTGTCTAGCGGGAGTGGGCAGACCCAGTACTTC
TRBV3-1/TRBV3-2	TRBJ1-5	TRBD1	-	CASSPRGSNQPQHF	TGTGCCAGCAGCCCCAGGGGGAGCAATCAGCCCCAGCATTTT
TRBV18	TRBJ2-1	TRBD2	-	CASSPPTSGRAGEQFF	TGTGCCAGCTCACCACCAACTAGCGGGAGGGCCGGTGAGCAGTTCTTC
TRBV4-2	TRBJ2-2	TRBD2	-	CASSQVKAGDNTGELFF	TGTGCCAGCAGCCAAGTAAAAGCGGGAGACAACACCGGGGAGCTGTTTTTT
TRBV19	TRBJ2-7	-	-	CASSPGLISYEQYF	TGTGCCAGTAGTCCGGGACTCATCTCCTACGAGCAGTACTTC
TRBV4-2	TRBJ1-1	TRBD1	-	CASSQDQGVTEAFF	TGTGCCAGCAGCCAAGATCAGGGGGTCACTGAAGCTTTCTTT
TRBV7-9	TRBJ2-7	TRBD1	-	CASKQGASYEQYF	TGTGCCAGCAAACAGGGGGCTTCCTACGAGCAGTACTTC
TRBV5-6	TRBJ1-1	TRBD1	-	CASSLWTGNTEAFF	TGTGCCAGCAGCTTATGGACAGGGAACACTGAAGCTTTCTTT
TRBV11-1	TRBJ2-1	TRBD2	-	CASSLGGAGRDNEQFF	TGTGCCAGCAGCCTCGGGGGGGCGGGAAGAGACAATGAGCAGTTCTTC
TRBV19	TRBJ2-3	TRBD2	once	CATSKGTSGGGTQYF	TGTGCCACCTCGAAGGGGACTAGCGGAGGGGGTACGCAGTATTTT
TRBV27	TRBJ2-2	TRBD2	-	CASSPRLRLAGAREAGELFF	TGTGCCAGCAGCCCCCGTTTGAGGCTAGCGGGAGCTAGAGAGGCCGGGGAGCTGTTTTTT
TRBV21-1	TRBJ1-4	-	-	CASSFPSATNEKLFF	TGTGCCAGCAGCTTCCCTAGCGCAACTAATGAAAAACTGTTTTTT
TRBV6-4	TRBJ2-7	TRBD2	-	CANSVRQREYINYEQYF	TGTGCCAATTCGGTTAGGCAGCGGGAGTATATAAACTACGAGCAGTACTTC
TRBV6-5	TRBJ1-5	-	-	CASSYSRGGNQPQHF	TGTGCCAGCAGTTACTCGCGGGGCGGGAATCAGCCCCAGCATTTT
TRBV6-5	TRBJ1-2	-	few	CASSYRQGLYGYTF	TGTGCCAGCAGTTACCGTCAGGGTCTCTATGGCTACACCTTC
TRBV28	TRBJ2-1	TRBD2	-	CASSLASGNSYNEQFF	TGTGCCAGCAGTTTAGCTAGCGGGAACTCCTACAATGAGCAGTTCTTC
TRBV12-5	TRBJ1-1	TRBD1	-	CASGLGTGDEAFF	TGTGCTAGTGGTTTAGGGACAGGGGACGAAGCTTTCTTT
TRBV5-1	TRBJ1-3	-	-	CASGPTGDSGNTIYF	TGCGCCAGCGGGCCGACAGGAGACTCTGGAAACACCATATATTTT
TRBV28	TRBJ1-2	TRBD1	-	CASRTGNYGYTF	TGTGCCAGCAGGACAGGGAACTATGGCTACACCTTC
TRBV28	TRBJ2-7	-	-	CASSPLPGYGYEQYF	TGTGCCAGCAGCCCCTTGCCAGGGTACGGCTACGAGCAGTACTTC
TRBV6-5	TRBJ2-7	-	-	CASRPRTRGNEQYF	TGTGCCAGCAGACCAAGGACTAGGGGGAACGAGCAGTACTTC
TRBV10-3	TRBJ2-7	TRBD2	-	CAISESAGAGDEQYF	TGTGCCATCAGTGAGTCAGCGGGAGCAGGGGACGAGCAGTACTTC
TRBV9	TRBJ2-7	TRBD2	-	CASSLSGGKAYEQYF	TGTGCCAGCAGCCTCTCCGGGGGGAAGGCCTACGAGCAGTACTTC
TRBV6-5	TRBJ1-1	-	-	CASSYMEGLGLRAFF	TGTGCCAGCAGTTACATGGAGGGATTGGGTTTGCGGGCTTTCTTT
TRBV27	TRBJ2-1	TRBD2	-	CASSLSGTSGSRQFF	TGTGCCAGCAGTTTATCAGGGACTAGTGGGTCTAGGCAGTTCTTC
TRBV5-5	TRBJ2-7	TRBD2	once	CASSSAGSNGRASEQYF	TGTGCCAGCAGCTCCGCCGGCAGTAACGGGAGGGCAAGCGAGCAGTACTTC
TRBV6-2/TRBV6-3	TRBJ2-6	TRBD2	-	CASSRTSSGANVLTF	TGTGCCAGCAGTCGGACTAGTTCTGGGGCCAACGTCCTGACTTTC
TRBV28	TRBJ1-4	-	-	CASSSAGHGNEKLFF	TGTGCCAGCAGTTCCGCTGGACACGGTAATGAAAAACTGTTTTTT
TRBV5-1	TRBJ2-3	TRBD2	-	CASSDLLAGPGDTQYF	TGCGCCAGCAGCGACCTACTAGCGGGACCGGGTGATACGCAGTATTTT
TRBV27	TRBJ2-2	-	-	CASSLDRRVAGELFF	TGTGCCAGCAGTTTAGACAGGAGAGTTGCCGGGGAGCTGTTTTTT
TRBV21-1	TRBJ1-4	-	-	CASNNDRNEKLFF	TGTGCCAGCAACAACGACAGGAATGAAAAACTGTTTTTT
TRBV7-2	TRBJ2-5	TRBD2	-	CASSLGGLAEGETQYF	TGTGCCAGCAGCTTGGGGGGACTAGCGGAGGGAGAGACCCAGTACTTC
TRBV14	TRBJ2-5	-	-	CASSPGLYSETQYF	TGTGCCAGCAGCCCCGGACTATATTCGGAGACCCAGTACTTC
TRBV6-1	TRBJ2-1	-	-	CASSELHNRGNEQFF	TGTGCCAGCAGTGAGCTGCACAATCGCGGAAATGAGCAGTTCTTC